These 20 T cell receptor beta chains were sequenced from one sample in a study of blood T cell repertoires in COVID-19. Clones were read by immunoSEQ multiplex PCR, and TCRdb kept only the in-frame ones, dropping some. The table records some 210,000 clones, 80% to 90% of them present only once. Sequencing was done on a sample of peripheral blood. The origin of the receptors is a human donor in a cohort sampled during active COVID-19.

The chain couples TRBV6-5 to TRBJ2-5, with 7 nucleotides matching TRBD1. Trimming cost V 8 bases and J 2 bases; bases outside gene matches: 8. Germline V gene data show CDR1 as MNHEY and CDR2 as SVGAGI. This CDR3 has 14 amino acids. The CDR3 DNA follows: TGTGCCAGCTCTAGGGGGCCTGGTCAAGAGACCCAGTACTTC. Amino acid sequence: CASSRGPGQETQYF.

The rearrangement joins TRBV6-1 to TRBJ2-1; 8 positions match TRBD1. Trimming at V came to 3 bases and at J to 10 bases, leaving 5 bases not matched to a gene. CDR1 MNHNS and CDR2 SASEGT come from the germline V gene. This CDR3 has 13 amino acids. CDR3 amino acids: CASSEVTGVEQFF. In DNA, the CDR3 is TGTGCCAGCAGTGAGGTGACAGGGGTGGAGCAGTTCTTC.

The J gene is TRBJ1-3, the V gene TRBV19; 7 nucleotides line up with TRBD1. The CDR3 has 17 amino acids. Germline CDR1 reads LNHDA; CDR2 reads SQIVND (reference sequence). Losses at the gene ends were 3 bases for V and 0 bases for J; bases not matched to a gene: 8. CDR3 sequence (DNA): TGTGCCAGTAGTATTGGGACAGTCGCCCTCTCTGGAAACACCATATATTTT. It specifies CASSIGTVALSGNTIYF.

The gene calls are TRBV25-1 and TRBJ1-5; D may be TRBD1 (5 bases). CDR1 MGHDK and CDR2 SYGVNS come from the germline V gene. V dropped 2 bases and J dropped 7 bases, with 18 bases sitting between them. The CDR3 runs 16 residues. Written as DNA, the CDR3 is TGTGCCAGCAGTGAAGAGTCGGGAGGGACGAACCAGCCCCAGCATTTT. This encodes CASSEESGGTNQPQHF.

The chain recombines TRBV18 with TRBJ2-1, with D possibly being TRBD2 (5 bases). Germline CDR1 is KGHSH and CDR2 is LQKENI. The CDR3 contains 13 residues. V lost 5 bases and J lost 10, with 15 bases in between. Here the CDR3 reads CASSTSTRPEQFF. DNA for the CDR3: TGTGCCAGCTCAACCTCTACTAGGCCGGAGCAGTTCTTC.

The V call is TRBV7-2, the J call TRBJ1-1; D uncertain. Germline-derived CDR1 and CDR2 are SGHTA and FQGNSA. V lost 2 bases and J 2 bases, leaving 9 bases between the germline ends. The CDR3 extends over 14 amino acids. CDR3 coding DNA: TGTGCCAGCAGCTTACACAGATTAAACACTGAAGCTTTCTTT. Amino acid sequence: CASSLHRLNTEAFF.

This sequence joins TRBV2 and TRBJ2-7; TRBD2 is a possible D gene (6 bases). The germline CDR1 and CDR2 sequences are SNHLY and FYNNEI. V lost 8 bases, J lost 7 bases, and 12 bases lay in between. This CDR3 is built from 11 residues. This chain's CDR3 is CASAGSGEQYF. The CDR3 coding sequence is TGTGCCAGCGCGGGGAGCGGGGAGCAGTACTTC.

This chain links TRBV15 with TRBJ2-5, with TRBD1 as a possible D gene (6 bases). The CDR3 is 18 amino acids. In germline, CDR1 is LNHNV, CDR2 YYDKDF (reference sequence). V lost 2 bases to trimming and J lost 5 bases, with 24 bases between them. CDR3 amino acids: CATSRYKPTGITQETQYF. The CDR3 DNA reads TGTGCCACCAGCAGATATAAACCGACAGGAATTACGCAGGAGACCCAGTACTTC. Full variable domain (missing parts from reference TRBV15 and TRBJ2-5): DAMVIQNPRYQVTQFGKPVTLSCSQTLNHNVMYWYQQKSSQAPKLLFHYYDKDFNNEADTPDNFQSRRPNTSFCFLDIRSPGLGDTAMYLCATSRYKPTGITQETQYFGPGTRLLVL.

The rearrangement links TRBV27 to TRBJ2-2; possibly TRBD1 for D (5 bases). Germline assignment: CDR1 MNHEY and CDR2 SMNVEV (reference sequence). The CDR3 is made up of 13 amino acids. The V end was cut by 6 bases, the J end by 5 bases, with 10 bases between. CDR3 nucleotides: TGTGCCAGCAGCCGACAGAGGACCGGGGAGCTGTTTTTT. This sequence encodes CASSRQRTGELFF.

The V call is TRBV19, the J call TRBJ1-5; 9 bases map to TRBD1. The CDR3 consists of 14 residues. V dropped 5 bases and J dropped 5; count of bases not matched to a gene: 4. Per the germline V gene, CDR1 is LNHDA and CDR2 is SQIVND (reference sequence). CDR3: CASSSGQGHQPQHF. DNA of the CDR3: TGTGCCAGTAGTTCTGGACAGGGGCATCAGCCCCAGCATTTT.

The V and J genes are TRBV30 and TRBJ2-1, with 8 nucleotides matching TRBD2. CDR1 and CDR2 (germline): GTSNPN, SVGIG (reference sequence). The CDR3 sequence is 17 residues long. V shed 2 bases and J 9 bases; nucleotides not matched to a gene: 18. CDR3: CAWSSLIGGESGGEQFF. CDR3 nucleotide sequence: TGTGCCTGGAGTTCCCTTATCGGGGGGGAGAGCGGCGGTGAGCAGTTCTTC.

The V and J genes are TRBV19 and TRBJ2-3, with D possibly being TRBD1 (6 bases). The CDR3 runs 12 residues. V was pared by 5 bases and J by 4 bases, with 7 bases between. Per the germline V gene, CDR1 is LNHDA and CDR2 is SQIVND (reference sequence). The CDR3 DNA reads as TGTGCCAGTAGTGAGGGGGCAGATACGCAGTATTTT. It encodes CASSEGADTQYF. The full variable domain, completed using reference TRBV19 and TRBJ2-3, is DGGITQSPKYLFRKEGQNVTLSCEQNLNHDAMYWYRQDPGQGLRLIYYSQIVNDFQKGDIAEGYSVSREKKESFPLTVTSAQKNPTAFYLCASSEGADTQYFGPGTRLTVL.

Remarks on this clone: Additional DNA sequences in this sample encode the identical CDR3. V is TRBV6-1 and J is TRBJ2-3; maybe TRBD1 (5 bases). The CDR3 length is 14 residues. V shed 2 bases and J shed 0 bases, with 6 bases lying between them. Germline V CDR1 and CDR2: MNHNS, SASEGT. This chain's CDR3 is CASSEPGSTDTQYF. DNA of the CDR3: TGTGCCAGCAGTGAACCAGGGAGCACAGATACGCAGTATTTT.

This clone came up once. The chain employs TRBV9 and TRBJ1-1, with D hard to call. Trimming stripped 2 bases from V and 8 bases from J, with 16 bases between. This CDR3 has 14 amino acids. Germline V lookup: CDR1 SGDLS, CDR2 YYNGEE. Here the CDR3 reads CASSVETRQIEAFF. As DNA, the CDR3 is TGTGCCAGCAGCGTTGAGACGAGGCAGATCGAAGCTTTCTTT.

The chain carries TRBV11-2 and TRBJ2-2, with 7 bases matching TRBD1. The CDR3 spans 15 residues. With 3 bases clipped from V and 0 bases from J, the junction kept 1 base outside the gene matches. Germline-derived CDR1 and CDR2 are SGHAT and FQNNGV. The CDR3 loop reads CASSLGTANTGELFF. The DNA for the CDR3 is TGTGCCAGCAGCTTGGGGACAGCGAACACCGGGGAGCTGTTTTTT. Together with reference TRBV11-2 and TRBJ2-2, the CDR3 gives the full variable domain: EAGVAQSPRYKIIEKRQSVAFWCNPISGHATLYWYQQILGQGPKLLIQFQNNGVVDDSQLPKDRFSAERLKGVDSTLKIQPAKLEDSAVYLCASSLGTANTGELFFGEGSRLTVL.

The gene calls are TRBV19 and TRBJ2-2; TRBD1 agrees at 7 bases. From germline, CDR1 is LNHDA and CDR2 SQIVND (reference sequence). The CDR3 contains 14 residues. Unmatched junction bases numbered 5, after V lost 6 bases and J lost 4 bases. CDR3 protein: CASRGTAATGELFF. CDR3 nucleotide sequence: TGTGCCAGTAGGGGGACAGCCGCCACCGGGGAGCTGTTTTTT.

The chain combines TRBV11-1 with TRBJ1-1; D is unclear. This CDR3 has 13 residues. Germline-derived CDR1 and CDR2 are SGHAT and FQDESV (reference sequence). Trimming took 2 bases from V and 5 from J, leaving 9 bases between them. The CDR3 DNA reads as TGTGCCAGCAGCTTATCGACACGAACTGAAGCTTTCTTT. Translated, it gives CASSLSTRTEAFF.

J is TRBJ2-3 and V is TRBV29-1; 10 nucleotides agree with TRBD2. The CDR3 spans 12 residues. V lost 8 bases and J lost 4; bases outside the gene matches: 3. The germline CDR1 and CDR2 sequences are SQVTM and ANQGSEA. The CDR3: CSPGLASDTQYF. The DNA of the CDR3 is TGCAGCCCGGGACTAGCGTCAGATACGCAGTATTTT.

V usage is TRBV28 and J usage is TRBJ2-3; 8 bases agree with TRBD1. Germline V gene data show CDR1 as MDHEN and CDR2 as SYDVKM. Unmatched junction bases numbered 11, after V lost 4 bases and J lost 2 bases. The CDR3 extends over 17 amino acids. Here the CDR3 reads CASSSEFHRGYTDTQYF. CDR3 nucleotide sequence: TGTGCCAGCAGTTCCGAATTTCACAGGGGGTACACAGATACGCAGTATTTT.

The gene calls are TRBV9 and TRBJ2-7; tentative D call: TRBD1 (6 bases). The CDR3 is 16 amino acids. Trimming removed 4 bases at V and 4 bases at J, with 21 bases between. CDR1 is SGDLS, CDR2 YYNGEE, per germline. The DNA for the CDR3 is TGTGCCAGCAGCCCCGGCCATGGACAGAAAACGTACGAGCAGTACTTC. Translation: CASSPGHGQKTYEQYF.